These T cell receptor beta chains were read from a single sample in a study of T cell responses to AZD1222 COVID-19 vaccine. Sequencing was performed with immunoSEQ multiplex PCR; in TCRdb, only in-frame clones are kept and a portion is missing. The sample contains about 140,000 clones, roughly 93% of which appear only once. This sample comprised peripheral blood, obtained on day 0 of MenACWY control vaccination. These receptors were taken from an adult in good health. Each CDR3 is given with its conserved first and last residue. A D gene is named only where the DNA matches it firmly. Part of the rows lack a size; the others show once, few, many or a class for expanded clones.

clone_size,v_call,j_call,d_call,cdr3_aa,cdr3_nt
.,TRBV18,TRBJ1-2,.,CASSQTGADGYTF,TGTGCCAGCTCACAGACGGGGGCGGATGGCTACACCTTC
.,TRBV6-2/TRBV6-3,TRBJ2-5,TRBD2,CASSYSTGSSGGETETQYF,TGTGCCAGCAGTTACTCGACGGGAAGTAGCGGGGGAGAAACGGAGACCCAGTACTTC
.,TRBV12-2,TRBJ2-1,.,CASRLGPRFPNEQFF,TGTGCAAGTCGCTTAGGGCCGCGGTTCCCGAATGAGCAGTTCTTC
.,TRBV6-5,TRBJ1-1,.,CASSYSGGDTEAFF,TGTGCCAGCAGTTACTCGGGGGGAGACACTGAAGCTTTCTTT
.,TRBV11-2,TRBJ2-7,.,CASSPLKLLYEQYF,TGTGCCAGCAGCCCGCTTAAACTCCTCTACGAGCAGTACTTC
.,TRBV3-1/TRBV3-2,TRBJ1-5,.,CASSQTRGPQHF,TGTGCCAGCAGCCAAACACGGGGGCCCCAGCATTTT
.,TRBV28,TRBJ2-5,TRBD2,CASSSPTGTSGQETQYF,TGTGCCAGCAGTTCACCGACCGGGACTAGCGGACAAGAGACCCAGTACTTC
.,TRBV7-9,TRBJ1-2,TRBD1,CASSLAKGQDANYGYTF,TGTGCCAGCAGCTTAGCTAAGGGACAGGACGCTAACTATGGCTACACCTTC
.,TRBV7-8,TRBJ1-2,.,CASSLAQLFSHSRNYGYTF,TGTGCCAGCAGCTTAGCGCAGCTTTTCAGCCACTCGCGTAACTATGGCTACACCTTC
.,TRBV2,TRBJ2-7,TRBD1,CASSEGWTGSLGEQYF,TGTGCCAGCAGTGAAGGATGGACAGGGTCTTTGGGCGAGCAGTACTTC
once,TRBV3-1/TRBV3-2,TRBJ1-3,.,CASSQDFGASGNTIYF,TGTGCCAGCAGCCAAGATTTTGGTGCCTCTGGAAACACCATATATTTT
.,TRBV19,TRBJ2-7,.,CASSMPVVTGTTPYEQYF,TGTGCCAGTAGTATGCCCGTAGTAACCGGGACAACTCCCTACGAGCAGTACTTC
once,TRBV4-2,TRBJ2-1,TRBD2,CASRLRGGRTFF,TGTGCCAGCCGCCTGCGGGGGGGGAGGACGTTCTTC
.,TRBV13,TRBJ2-1,.,CASSLFRESNEQFF,TGTGCCAGCAGCTTATTCCGGGAGAGCAATGAGCAGTTCTTC
.,TRBV28,TRBJ2-1,TRBD2,CASSITSGGYNEQFF,TGTGCCAGCAGTATCACTAGCGGGGGATACAATGAGCAGTTCTTC
.,TRBV7-6,TRBJ2-3,.,CASSFTGSTDTQYF,TGTGCCAGCAGCTTTACAGGGAGCACAGATACGCAGTATTTT